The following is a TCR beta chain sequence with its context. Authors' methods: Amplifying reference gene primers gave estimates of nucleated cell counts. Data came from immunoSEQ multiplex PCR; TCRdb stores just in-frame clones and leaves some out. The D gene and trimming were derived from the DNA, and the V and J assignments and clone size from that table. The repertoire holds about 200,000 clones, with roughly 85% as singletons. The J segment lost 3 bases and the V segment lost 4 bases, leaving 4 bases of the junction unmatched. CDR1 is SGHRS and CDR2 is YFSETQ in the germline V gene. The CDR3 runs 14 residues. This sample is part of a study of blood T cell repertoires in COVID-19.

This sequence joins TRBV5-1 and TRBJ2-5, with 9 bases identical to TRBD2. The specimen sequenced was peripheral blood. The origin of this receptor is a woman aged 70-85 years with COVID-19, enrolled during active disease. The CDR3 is CASSPGTSKETQYF. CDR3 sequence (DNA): TGCGCCAGCAGCCCGGGGACTAGCAAAGAGACCCAGTACTTC.